This T cell receptor beta chain was sequenced during a study of early T cells in non-severe SARS-CoV-2 infection (dated by TCRdb to the early 2020s). With respect to the entire study: Because TCR sequencing relied on bulk RNA taken from unsorted whole blood, pairing of alpha and beta chains was not possible. General study outcomes and caveats: Matching against VDJdb was skewed toward anti-spike CD8 responses, likely underestimated virus-specific expansions, and missed private and CD4 specificities.

At least ten counts were recorded for this clonotype. What this receptor recognizes is not known. No quality values exist for individual bases; no much larger clone is one base distant. The study was a case-control design nested within a healthcare worker cohort in London, UK, with weekly nasopharyngeal swab PCR tests and blood sampling. Healthcare workers were recruited between 23 and 31 March 2020, during the week of the UK lockdown, and were followed weekly for up to roughly 15 weeks. The CDR3 goes from the cysteine to the phenylalanine over 14 residues. The entry retains the CDR3 DNA only, 42 bases that are in frame from base 1. For CDR1 and CDR2, the germline V gene lists KGHSH and LQKENI. Trimming accounts for 6 bases at V and 2 bases at J, while the number of junction bases matched to no gene is 5. The protocol used for the library was 5' RACE. The data were produced on a NextSeq 500. Unique molecular identifiers were attached to individual cDNA molecules in the TCR library protocol so that sequencing error and PCR bias could be corrected. Both TCR alpha and beta chains were sequenced, and tight co-correlation was observed between alpha and beta sequence abundances in each sample. As for the original processing: Decombinator V4 was used to annotate TCR sequences for V gene, J gene and CDR3. TCRs were defined as expanded if a significant change between any two time points was detected under a Poisson model with p below 0.0001. Abundances of TCRs were expressed as counts per million after normalisation to the total number of TCRs sequenced in each sample. TRAV1-2 paired with TRAJ12, TRAJ20 or TRAJ33 defined MAIT TCRs, while TRAV10 paired with TRAJ18 defined iNKT TCRs. VDJdb, accessed on 1 November 2021, was searched for TCRs annotated for CMV, EBV and SARS-CoV-2, and TCRs annotated for more than one antigen were excluded. Using fastp trimming at Q25 and MiXCR clonotype assembly, TCRdb reanalyzed the public sequencing data and kept in-frame beta chains. Each record represents a unique CDR3 protein, reported with the most common genes and DNA among its rows. These V and J calls originate from TCRdb's pipeline instead of the authors' own analysis. In this sample the table shows 40,000 to 55,000 distinct CDR3 sequences, less than 8.5% of which occur a single time. The leading ten clones occupy 6.5% to 8.5% of the sample.

The sequence links TRBV18 to TRBJ2-3, and 7 junctional nucleotides match TRBD1. The clonotype was recovered from an adult who was a healthcare worker with PCR-confirmed SARS-CoV-2 infection or an uninfected control (not recorded which). Source material: whole blood. The DNA sequence is given as TGTGCCAGCTCCCGGGACAGCCCCACAGATACGCAGTATTTT. Its amino acids are CASSRDSPTDTQYF.